The sequence of this TCR beta chain was determined in a study of T cells in Graves' hyperthyroidism and ophthalmopathy. Enrolled ophthalmopathy patients presented with a Clinical Activity Score of at least 3, a NOSPECS grade of at least 4, and disease duration under 3 months. Diagnoses used clinical symptoms, serum thyroxine and TRAb, thyroid ultrasound and orbital computed tomography. TCR beta CDR3 regions were amplified from RNA transcripts. The HTBI set primed first-round TCR CDR3 RT-PCR. TCRdb reprocessed the multiplex PCR reads via MiXCR and lists one record per CDR3 protein. The sample has hundreds of thousands of distinct CDR3 sequences, roughly 14% seen once. The sequencing input was blood. The receptor was isolated from a man aged 18 to 30 with Graves' ophthalmopathy.

The CDR3 DNA sequence: TGCGCCAGCAGCCAAGATCTGGGGCCCTACGAGCAGTACTTC. Translated: CASSQDLGPYEQYF. The V gene is TRBV4-1, the J gene TRBJ2-7; D is perhaps TRBD1 (5 bases). V gave up 0 bases and J gave up 2 bases, with 8 bases separating them. Germline CDR1 and CDR2: MGHRA and YSYEKL. This CDR3 is 14 amino acids long.